The rows below give T cell receptor beta chains drawn from one sample of a study of T cell responses to AZD1222 COVID-19 vaccine. Clones were sequenced by immunoSEQ multiplex PCR, and TCRdb holds only the in-frame ones, with some missing. Counted here are over 100,000 clones, 86% occurring once; the ten biggest clones make up 20% to 25%. Sequencing was performed on peripheral blood, taken on day 0 of AZD1222 vaccination. These receptors all stem from an adult in good health. Each CDR3 is given with its conserved first and last residue.

TRBV15	CATSRDTQGSYGYTF
TRBV5-1	CASSKGTRGSTDTQYF
TRBV3-1/TRBV3-2	CASSRVWVEQYF
TRBV4-3	CASSQGFSGANVLTF
TRBV6-5	CASSLRPSSPRYEQYF
TRBV12-3/TRBV12-4	CASSLARTDTQYF
TRBV2	CASSDGLAGGQETQYF
TRBV4-1	CASREDILDNSPLHF
TRBV19	CASSMASGETQYF
TRBV19	CAKGDFTLQGYGYTF
TRBV19	CASSLRDTRKRAQYF
TRBV24-1	CATSDGGQGYQPQHF
TRBV2	CASSLDRNIQYF
TRBV19	CASSPTGGRDSPLHF
TRBV18	CASSSGTLETQYF
TRBV28	CATRLAGGYNEQFF
TRBV7-7	CASSLGVPDFYGYTF
TRBV18	CASSPGETQYF
TRBV30	CAWATGDGSPLHF
TRBV25-1	CASSLPGQGNYGYTF
TRBV30	CAWSREGLSPLHF
TRBV27	CASSMNRQAGQFF
TRBV4-2	CASSQDRGQGGETQYF
TRBV11-2	CASSLGPEQFF
TRBV7-2	CASTRAPDTQYF
TRBV7-9	CASSRGTGRSGELFF
TRBV7-9	CASSLETRGYTF
TRBV9	CASSVMTSTDTQYF
TRBV10-1	CASSPGTGGDIGGYF
TRBV19	CASSIGPGGSEQYF